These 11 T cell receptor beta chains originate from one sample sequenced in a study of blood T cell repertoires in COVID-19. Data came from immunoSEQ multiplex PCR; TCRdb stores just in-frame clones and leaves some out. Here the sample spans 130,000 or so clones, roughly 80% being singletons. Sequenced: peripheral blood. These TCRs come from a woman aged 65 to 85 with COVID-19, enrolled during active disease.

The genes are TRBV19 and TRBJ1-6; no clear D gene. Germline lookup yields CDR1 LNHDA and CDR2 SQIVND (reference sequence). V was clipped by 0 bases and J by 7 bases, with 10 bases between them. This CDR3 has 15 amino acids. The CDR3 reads CASSIDFLENSPLHF. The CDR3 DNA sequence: TGTGCCAGTAGTATAGATTTCCTCGAGAATTCACCCCTCCACTTT.

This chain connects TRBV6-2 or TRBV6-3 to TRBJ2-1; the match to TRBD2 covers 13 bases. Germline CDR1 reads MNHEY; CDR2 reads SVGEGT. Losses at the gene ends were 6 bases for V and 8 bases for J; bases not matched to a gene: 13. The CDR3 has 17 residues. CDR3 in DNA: TGTGCCAGCAGCCGGGGGACTAGCGGGGCTATCAGGGATGAGCAGTTCTTC. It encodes CASSRGTSGAIRDEQFF.

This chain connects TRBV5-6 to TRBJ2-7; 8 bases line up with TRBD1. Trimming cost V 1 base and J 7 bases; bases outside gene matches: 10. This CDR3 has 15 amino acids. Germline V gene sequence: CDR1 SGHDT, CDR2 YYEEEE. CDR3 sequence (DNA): TGTGCCAGCAGCTTGATGCCCAGGGGGCTAGAAGAGCAGTACTTC. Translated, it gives CASSLMPRGLEEQYF.

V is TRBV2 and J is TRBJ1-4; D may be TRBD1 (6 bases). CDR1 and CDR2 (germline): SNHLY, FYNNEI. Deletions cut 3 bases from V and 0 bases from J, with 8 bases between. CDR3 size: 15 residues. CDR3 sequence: CASSEDRTTNEKLFF. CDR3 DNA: TGTGCCAGCAGTGAGGACAGAACAACTAATGAAAAACTGTTTTTT.

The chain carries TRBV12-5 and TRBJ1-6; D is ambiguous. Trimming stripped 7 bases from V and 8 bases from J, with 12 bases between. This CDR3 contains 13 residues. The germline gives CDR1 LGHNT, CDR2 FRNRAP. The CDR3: CASALGGYSPLHF. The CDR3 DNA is TGTGCTAGTGCCCTGGGAGGTTATTCACCCCTCCACTTT.

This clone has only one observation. The CDR3 is CAWSASLSPGTEAFF. The CDR3 coding sequence is TGTGCCTGGAGTGCTAGTCTTAGCCCCGGGACTGAAGCTTTCTTT. The chain has TRBV30 and TRBJ1-1; D is ambiguous. Trimming took off 1 base at V and 5 bases at J, with 17 bases between the two ends. The CDR3 is 15 amino acids. Germline V lookup: CDR1 GTSNPN, CDR2 SVGIG (reference sequence).

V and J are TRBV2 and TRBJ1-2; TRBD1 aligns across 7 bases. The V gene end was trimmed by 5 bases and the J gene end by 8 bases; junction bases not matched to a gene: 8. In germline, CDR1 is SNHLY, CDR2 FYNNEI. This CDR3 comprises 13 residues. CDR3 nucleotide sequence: TGTGCCAGCAGTTTGGAGGGGGCGCTGGGCTACACCTTC. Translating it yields CASSLEGALGYTF.

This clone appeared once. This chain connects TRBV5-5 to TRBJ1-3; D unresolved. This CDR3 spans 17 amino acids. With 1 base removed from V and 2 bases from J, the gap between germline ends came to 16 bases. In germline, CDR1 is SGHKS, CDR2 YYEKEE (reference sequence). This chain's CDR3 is CASSLMQGRKTGNTIYF. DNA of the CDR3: TGTGCCAGCAGCTTGATGCAAGGCAGGAAGACTGGAAACACCATATATTTT.

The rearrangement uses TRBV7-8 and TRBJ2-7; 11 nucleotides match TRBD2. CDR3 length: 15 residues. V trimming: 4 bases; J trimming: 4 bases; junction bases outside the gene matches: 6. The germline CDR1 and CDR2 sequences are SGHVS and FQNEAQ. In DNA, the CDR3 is TGTGCCAGCAGCTCGATAGCGGGGGGGCCTTACGAGCAGTACTTC. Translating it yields CASSSIAGGPYEQYF.

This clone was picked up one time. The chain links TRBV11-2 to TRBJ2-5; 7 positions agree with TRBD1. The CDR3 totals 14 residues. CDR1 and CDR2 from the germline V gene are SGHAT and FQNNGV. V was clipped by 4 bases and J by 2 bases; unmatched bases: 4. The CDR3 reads CASSSTGLQETQYF. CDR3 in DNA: TGTGCCAGCAGCTCGACAGGGCTACAAGAGACCCAGTACTTC. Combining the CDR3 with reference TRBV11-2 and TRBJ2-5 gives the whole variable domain EAGVAQSPRYKIIEKRQSVAFWCNPISGHATLYWYQQILGQGPKLLIQFQNNGVVDDSQLPKDRFSAERLKGVDSTLKIQPAKLEDSAVYLCASSSTGLQETQYFGPGTRLLVL.

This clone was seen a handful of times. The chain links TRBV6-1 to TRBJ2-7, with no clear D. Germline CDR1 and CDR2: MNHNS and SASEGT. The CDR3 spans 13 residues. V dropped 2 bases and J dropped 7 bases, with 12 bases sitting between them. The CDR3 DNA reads TGTGCCAGCAGTGAACACATTCTGTATGAGCAGTACTTC. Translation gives CASSEHILYEQYF.